What follows describes a single T cell receptor (beta chain). Its antigen is undetermined. Researchers used the Oncomine TCR Beta short-read assay to sequence DNA from cultured CD4+ T cells. TCRdb reprocessed the PCR reads via MiXCR and lists one record per CDR3 protein. The sample lists roughly 7,000 distinct CDR3 sequences, 25% occurring once. The germline CDR1 and CDR2 sequences are MDHEN and SYDVKM. Trimming cost V 1 base and J 2 bases, with 6 bases left between them. CDR3 length equals 15 residues. Treatment given: approximately 11-day PBMC culture with coronavirus spike peptide pools or control peptides (ViraFEST assay). The sample belongs to a study of vaccination and CD4 T cells after COVID-19.

The receptor's source is a human donor who had recovered from COVID-19. The specimen was CD4+ T cells from blood, cultured in vitro, collected after SARS-CoV-2 vaccination. The V gene is TRBV28, the J gene TRBJ2-6; no clear D. The CDR3 DNA reads TGTGCCAGCAGTTTATTGCAGCCTGGGGCCAACGTCCTGACTTTC. Translated, it gives CASSLLQPGANVLTF.